The 32 T cell receptor beta chains given below trace back to one sample, sequenced in a study of cytomegalovirus exposure and HLA in healthy donors. The PCR made use of 60 Vbeta and 13 Jbeta primers. TCRdb's copy holds only in-frame clones and misses some; the assay was immunoSEQ multiplex PCR. This repertoire shows about 170,000 clones, roughly three quarters found once; its top ten account for about 2.9%. Sequenced input: PBMCs. These receptors originate from a woman between 45 and 60 years old in good health and CMV-seropositive.

The genes are TRBV30 and TRBJ1-6; D gene uncertain. The V and J ends lost 0 bases and 11 bases respectively, with 11 bases between them. This CDR3 contains 13 residues. CDR1 and CDR2 (germline): GTSNPN, SVGIG (reference sequence). In nucleotides, the CDR3 is TGTGCCTGGAGTGTAAGTAGTCGAACACCCCTCCACTTT. This sequence encodes CAWSVSSRTPLHF.

V and J are TRBV5-1 and TRBJ2-3; 13 bases fit TRBD2. Trimming took 4 bases from V and 4 from J; bases not matched to a gene: 9. The CDR3 contains 17 residues. The germline V gene encodes CDR1 SGHRS and CDR2 YFSETQ. The CDR3 nucleotides read TGCGCCAGCAGCCGCGGACTAGCGGGAGTGGGGGCAGATACGCAGTATTTT. Protein: CASSRGLAGVGADTQYF.

This clone was recorded only once. The J gene is TRBJ1-2, the V gene TRBV15; possible D gene TRBD1, 6 bases. The CDR3 runs 16 residues. V was trimmed by 0 bases and J by 3 bases, leaving 14 bases between them. In germline, CDR1 is LNHNV, CDR2 YYDKDF (reference sequence). The CDR3 sequence: CATSRDGGAGDYGYTF. CDR3 DNA: TGTGCCACCAGCAGAGACGGGGGCGCGGGGGACTATGGCTACACCTTC.

This clone was seen more than once but under ten times. An end of the junction does not agree with germline; a read error may underlie this. The chain uses TRBV4-3 and TRBJ2-6, with a tentative D call TRBD1 (6 bases). CDR1 and CDR2 from the germline V gene are LGHNA and YSLEER. The CDR3 is 16 residues long. The CDR3 reads CASSQGQGYGANGLTF. CDR3 in DNA: TGCGCCAGCAGCCAGGGACAAGGATATGGGGCCAACGGCCTGACTTTC.

The chain links TRBV6-5 to TRBJ2-2; TRBD1 agrees at 7 bases. CDR3 length equals 15 residues. Germline V CDR1 and CDR2: MNHEY, SVGAGI. Trimming cost V 7 bases and J 0 bases; bases outside gene matches: 5. CDR3 residues: CASKMTGSNTGELFF. The CDR3 region has the DNA TGTGCCAGCAAAATGACAGGGTCGAACACCGGGGAGCTGTTTTTT.

The CDR3 sequence: CASSWRGSNTGELFF. CDR3 coding DNA: TGTGCCAGCAGTTGGAGAGGGTCGAACACCGGGGAGCTGTTTTTT. The rearrangement joins TRBV7-2 to TRBJ2-2; D may be TRBD2 (5 bases). Between the trimmed V and J ends, which lost 6 bases and 0 bases, there was a span of 11 bases. The CDR3 has 15 amino acids. CDR1 SGHTA and CDR2 FQGNSA come from the germline V gene.

The chain carries TRBV11-3 and TRBJ1-1; D is undetermined. Germline-derived CDR1 and CDR2 are SGHNT and YENEEA. Trimming took off 5 bases at V and 5 bases at J, with 12 bases between the two ends. The CDR3 covers 13 residues. CDR3 region: CASSPGGETEAFF. The DNA of the CDR3 is TGTGCCAGCAGCCCCGGCGGGGAGACTGAAGCTTTCTTT.

The V and J genes are TRBV7-9 and TRBJ1-6, with TRBD1 identical over 7 bases. CDR3 length: 16 amino acids. Germline V gene lookup returns CDR1 SEHNR and CDR2 FQNEAQ (reference sequence). With 1 base clipped from V and 8 bases from J, the junction kept 8 bases outside the gene matches. The CDR3 loop reads CASSLDRDSGYSPLHF. DNA of the CDR3: TGTGCCAGCAGCTTAGACCGGGACAGTGGTTATTCACCCCTCCACTTT.

The chain has TRBV5-1 and TRBJ2-7, with TRBD2 matching 8 bases. The CDR3 has 15 residues. V trimming: 0 bases; J trimming: 2 bases; junction bases outside the gene matches: 4. Per the germline V gene, CDR1 is SGHRS and CDR2 is YFSETQ. CDR3 amino acids: CASSLVAGSPYEQYF. CDR3 in DNA: TGCGCCAGCAGCTTGGTAGCGGGGAGTCCCTACGAGCAGTACTTC.

The J gene is TRBJ2-1, the V gene TRBV9; 11 positions match TRBD2. V shed 4 bases and J 9 bases; nucleotides not matched to a gene: 9. The germline V gene has CDR1 SGDLS and CDR2 YYNGEE. The CDR3 is 15 residues long. This CDR3 reads CASSLTSGGRSEQFF. In nucleotides, the CDR3 is TGTGCCAGCAGCCTCACTAGCGGGGGCCGCAGTGAGCAGTTCTTC.

The genes are TRBV5-6 and TRBJ1-6; possible D gene TRBD1, 6 bases. Trimming took off 4 bases at V and 0 bases at J, with 17 bases between the two ends. The CDR3 is made up of 18 amino acids. Germline assignment: CDR1 SGHDT and CDR2 YYEEEE. The CDR3 DNA is TGTGCCAGCAGCGACAGGATTCCTTTTACCTCCTATAATTCACCCCTCCACTTT. It is translated as CASSDRIPFTSYNSPLHF.

The chain couples TRBV4-2 to TRBJ2-7; 7 bases map to TRBD1. The CDR3 has 13 amino acids. Germline V gene data show CDR1 as LGHNA and CDR2 as YNFKEQ. The junction had 2 bases not matched to a gene; V was cut back by 4 bases and J by 2 bases. In nucleotides, the CDR3 is TGTGCCAGCAGCCGGGACAGCGCCTACGAGCAGTACTTC. Its protein is CASSRDSAYEQYF.

The V call is TRBV7-6, the J call TRBJ1-1, with 8 bases aligning to TRBD1. Looked up from germline, CDR1 is SGHVS and CDR2 is FNYEAQ. This CDR3 region has 15 residues. Trimming cost V 4 bases and J 4 bases; bases outside gene matches: 8. The CDR3 here is CASSSGQGGGTEAFF. Written as DNA, the CDR3 is TGTGCCAGCAGCTCTGGACAGGGCGGTGGCACTGAAGCTTTCTTT.

The CDR3 loop is CASSSHRRGPQHF. Written as DNA, the CDR3 is TGTGCCAGCAGCTCACACCGGAGGGGGCCCCAGCATTTT. This sequence joins TRBV5-6 and TRBJ1-5; D is possibly TRBD1 (5 bases). Germline loops: CDR1 SGHDT, CDR2 YYEEEE. This CDR3 spans 13 amino acids. Trimming stripped 3 bases from V and 9 bases from J, with 13 bases between.

V and J are TRBV13 and TRBJ2-7, with D perhaps TRBD1 (6 bases). The V gene lost 3 bases and the J gene lost 2 bases, with 17 bases spanning the gap. There are 16 residues in the CDR3. The germline gives CDR1 PRHDT, CDR2 FYEKMQ (reference sequence). CDR3 coding DNA: TGTGCCAGCAGCTTCGGGACATCTCCGCTACCCTACGAGCAGTACTTC. Its protein is CASSFGTSPLPYEQYF.

The rearrangement joins TRBV5-4 to TRBJ2-1; D remains ambiguous. The germline V and J ends were trimmed by 5 bases and 0 bases, with 15 bases remaining between them. Germline V gene data show CDR1 as SGHNT and CDR2 as YYREEE (reference sequence). This CDR3 is built from 16 residues. The CDR3 loop is CASSPGSRSSYNEQFF. CDR3 in DNA: TGTGCCAGCAGTCCCGGGTCCCGGAGCTCCTACAATGAGCAGTTCTTC.

The chain carries TRBV5-1 and TRBJ2-7, with 15 bases fitting TRBD2. There are 16 residues in the CDR3. With V trimmed by 2 bases and J by 7 bases, 7 bases remained unmatched. CDR1 is SGHRS and CDR2 is YFSETQ in the germline V gene. Here the CDR3 DNA reads TGCGCCAGCAGCTTCGGGACTAGCGGGGGGATAGAAGAGCAGTACTTC. Translation gives CASSFGTSGGIEEQYF.

V and J are TRBV6-1 and TRBJ1-5; maybe TRBD1 (6 bases). Trimming took off 4 bases at V and 0 bases at J, with 13 bases between the two ends. The V gene's germline CDR1 is MNHNS and CDR2 SASEGT. CDR3 size: 16 residues. DNA for the CDR3: TGTGCCAGCAGTGGGGGGGGGCCCTATAGCAATCAGCCCCAGCATTTT. Translating it yields CASSGGGPYSNQPQHF.

This clone has only one observation. The gene calls are TRBV25-1 and TRBJ1-6; no clear D. V lost 2 bases, J lost 5 bases, and 13 bases lay in between. This CDR3 comprises 16 residues. Per the germline V gene, CDR1 is MGHDK and CDR2 is SYGVNS. CDR3 coding DNA: TGTGCCAGCAGTGAAAGTAGAGGGCGGGATAATTCACCCCTCCACTTT. Its translation is CASSESRGRDNSPLHF.

V usage is TRBV5-6 and J usage is TRBJ2-5; 8 nucleotides match TRBD1. The assigned J gene may be wrong: the sequence end matches TRBJ2-7 better. Germline V gene data show CDR1 as SGHDT and CDR2 as YYEEEE. This CDR3 is built from 15 residues. The CDR3 is CASSRRQGTSYEQYF. CDR3 DNA: TGTGCCAGCAGCCGAAGACAGGGGACTTCCTACGAGCAGTACTTC.

The CDR3 DNA follows: TGTGCCAGTAGTGTCCTCCAGGGGCTTGATGAAAAACTGTTTTTT. It specifies CASSVLQGLDEKLFF. This chain uses TRBV19 with TRBJ1-4; a weak D match, TRBD1 (6 bases). CDR1 is LNHDA, CDR2 SQIVND, per germline (reference sequence). With 5 bases removed from V and 6 bases from J, the gap between germline ends came to 16 bases. The CDR3 has 15 amino acids.

The chain has TRBV5-4 and TRBJ2-7; TRBD2 matches 8 bases. The CDR3 is 16 residues long. Germline V lookup: CDR1 SGHNT, CDR2 YYREEE (reference sequence). J gave up 2 bases and V 0 bases, and 7 bases lay outside the gene matches. The chain's CDR3 is CASSLGAGGFPYEQYF. DNA of the CDR3: TGTGCCAGCAGCTTGGGGGCGGGGGGATTCCCCTACGAGCAGTACTTC.

The chain joins TRBV6-4 to TRBJ2-3; 9 bases line up with TRBD2. Germline V gene data show CDR1 as MRHNA and CDR2 as SNTAGT. J lost 1 base, V lost 10 bases, and 3 bases had no gene match. This CDR3 spans 13 amino acids. The CDR3 nucleotides read TGTGCCACCAGGACTAGCGGCACAGATACGCAGTATTTT. Translating gives CATRTSGTDTQYF.

On this clone: The junction differs from germline at one of its ends, possibly a read error. The genes are TRBV10-1 and TRBJ2-4; TRBD2 is a possible D gene (6 bases). This CDR3 region has 14 residues. Germline V gives CDR1 WNHNN, CDR2 SYGVQD (reference sequence). CDR3 loop: CAPLSGVSKNSQYF. The CDR3 nucleotides are TGCGCCCCCCTATCGGGAGTGAGCAAAAACAGTCAGTACTTC.

The chain joins TRBV7-9 to TRBJ1-4, with 10 bases that match TRBD1. The CDR3 is made up of 16 amino acids. Germline V gene lookup returns CDR1 SEHNR and CDR2 FQNEAQ (reference sequence). V was pared by 4 bases and J by 8 bases, with 10 bases of the junction left unmatched. CDR3 nucleotides: TGTGCCAGCAGCTCGACAGGGGGCGTAGTTTGGGAAAAACTGTTTTTT. This encodes CASSSTGGVVWEKLFF.

The J gene is TRBJ1-6, the V gene TRBV11-3; D is uncertain. CDR1 is SGHNT and CDR2 is YENEEA in the germline V gene. The V and J ends lost 3 bases and 8 bases respectively, with 14 bases between them. This CDR3 is 15 amino acids long. This CDR3 is CASSFGRGRDSPLHF. In DNA form, the CDR3 reads TGTGCCAGCAGCTTCGGACGGGGTCGAGATTCACCCCTCCACTTT.

V usage is TRBV5-6 and J usage is TRBJ2-7, with TRBD1 identical over 8 bases. The CDR3 is made up of 14 amino acids. Germline V gene sequence: CDR1 SGHDT, CDR2 YYEEEE. J was trimmed by 3 bases and V by 3 bases; bases with no gene match: 5. The CDR3 region has the DNA TGTGCCAGCAGCTCTGGGACAGGCTTCTACGAGCAGTACTTC. It specifies CASSSGTGFYEQYF. Drawing the rest from reference TRBV5-6 and TRBJ2-7, the complete variable domain is DAGVTQSPTHLIKTRGQQVTLRCSPKSGHDTVSWYQQALGQGPQFIFQYYEEEERQRGNFPDRFSGHQFPNYSSELNVNALLLGDSALYLCASSSGTGFYEQYFGPGTRLTVT.

The chain couples TRBV19 to TRBJ2-3; D possibly corresponds to TRBD2 (6 bases). This CDR3 has 14 amino acids. V dropped 7 bases and J dropped 1 base, with 12 bases sitting between them. Germline V lookup: CDR1 LNHDA, CDR2 SQIVND (reference sequence). The CDR3 DNA sequence: TGTGCCAGTACCGTGACGGGGGGCACAGATACGCAGTATTTT. It codes for CASTVTGGTDTQYF.

A remark on this clone: An end of the junction differs from the germline gene, which may be a read error. V and J are TRBV7-7 and TRBJ2-5, with TRBD2 identical over 9 bases. Looked up from germline, CDR1 is SSHAT and CDR2 is FNYEAQ (reference sequence). CDR3 length: 18 residues. In DNA, the CDR3 is TGTGCTAGCAGCTTAACGGGATTAGGCGGGGGGGCCGGAGAGACCCAGTACTTC. It specifies CASSLTGLGGGAGETQYF.

The V and J genes are TRBV7-9 and TRBJ1-2, with D hard to call. Germline CDR1 is SEHNR and CDR2 is FQNEAQ (reference sequence). This CDR3 is built from 15 residues. Trimming left V 5 bases short and J 2 bases short, with 15 bases between. The CDR3 is CASSRSTESNYGYTF. CDR3 nucleotide sequence: TGTGCCAGCAGCCGCTCTACAGAGTCAAACTATGGCTACACCTTC.

This clone turned up a few times. V gene TRBV27 combines with J gene TRBJ2-6; the match to TRBD1 covers 10 bases. The CDR3 contains 19 residues. Germline trimming cut 2 bases from V and 0 bases from J; bases unmatched to any gene: 7. CDR1 and CDR2 from the germline V gene are MNHEY and SMNVEV (reference sequence). The CDR3 protein is CASSLRGTGAPSGANVLTF. The DNA of the CDR3 is TGTGCCAGCAGTTTAAGGGGGACAGGGGCACCCTCTGGGGCCAACGTCCTGACTTTC.

CDR3 nucleotides: TGTGCCAGCAGCCTGCGGACAGGGGCAGGGGAGCAGTACTTC. Its protein product is CASSLRTGAGEQYF. The chain couples TRBV7-2 to TRBJ2-7; 9 bases map to TRBD1. This CDR3 contains 14 residues. V lost 5 bases, J lost 7 bases, and 9 bases stayed unmatched. Germline V lookup: CDR1 SGHTA, CDR2 FQGNSA.